This record covers a single T cell receptor (beta chain). No antigen is known for it. These data originate in a study of T cell responses to AZD1222 COVID-19 vaccine. Overall study findings and caveats: Females made up more of the donors, who were largely white British, and clonal diversity may have come out too low.

V lost 7 bases to trimming and J lost 2 bases; unmatched junction nucleotides: 6. CDR1 and CDR2 (germline): SGDLS, YYNGEE. This CDR3 has 14 amino acids. Assay used: immunoSEQ multiplex PCR; TCRdb lists only in-frame clones, some missing. There are 150,000 to 200,000 clones in the sample; 70% to 90% occur only once, and around a tenth lies in the top ten. Sequenced here: peripheral blood, sampled 28 days after the second AZD1222 dose. This chain links TRBV9 with TRBJ2-3, with 8 bases lining up with TRBD2. The sequence came from an adult who received the AZD1222 COVID-19 vaccine. DNA of the CDR3: TGTGCCAGCCGAGCGGGGGCCAACACAGATACGCAGTATTTT. This translates into CASRAGANTDTQYF.